The source of this T cell receptor (beta chain) is a study of vaccination and CD4 T cells after COVID-19 (dated by TCRdb to the early 2020s). As for the study more broadly: Every convalescent patient had a positive nasal swab PCR test for SARS-CoV-2, with mild disease in roughly nine patients and severe disease in one. Six males and four females were included in the convalescent cohort, with two Hispanic individuals, seven Caucasians, two Asians and one multiracial person represented. Each participant got two doses of either the Pfizer-BioNTech BNT162b2 vaccine (n=8) or the Moderna mRNA-1273 vaccine (n=2). Post-COVID blood samples from convalescent patients were collected a median of roughly 100 days after diagnosis, with a range of about 35 to 161 days. Post-vaccine blood samples were obtained a median of approximately 74 days after the second vaccine dose, with a range of about 12 to 241 days. For stimulating the cultures, overlapping spike peptide pools were used, derived from SARS-CoV-2 as well as from the common cold coronaviruses HCoV-NL63, HCoV-OC43 and HCoV-229E. Control cultures used a CEFX viral epitope pool as positive control, an HIV-1 Nef peptide pool as negative control, or no peptide. The spike-specific CD4+ TCR repertoire was compared before and after mRNA vaccination in about nine COVID-19 convalescent patients and a few infection-naive healthy vaccine recipients. On the study overall, not on this receptor specifically: The median number of SARS-CoV-2-reactive clonotypes rose from 20 to 25 after infection to 30 to 45 after vaccination, but the change was not significant. Among the post-vaccine SARS-CoV-2-reactive clones in convalescent patients, a median approximately 90% showed up only after vaccination, which suggests vaccine-specific priming. Of the vaccine-specific clones found in convalescent patients, nearly all (304 of 307) were mono-reactive for SARS-CoV-2 spike instead of being cross-reactive with common cold coronaviruses. Only a relatively small number of convalescent patients were included in the study, and early timepoints following natural infection were not analyzed.

This specimen's treatment or condition label, interpreted: roughly 11-day PBMC culture with coronavirus spike peptide pools or control peptides (ViraFEST assay). The study used the ViraFEST assay, which expanded antigen-specific T cells with peptide pools and then identified expanded clonotypes by TCR sequencing. The convalescent patients' positive SARS-CoV-2 PCR tests fell between March and December 2020, which was before the Alpha, Beta and Delta variants emerged in the United States. Each well held 2 million or so PBMCs cultured in IMDM containing around 5.1% human AB serum and approximately 10 IU/ml IL-2, with 8 to 10 ug/ml peptide pools added. On days 3 and 7, half of the culture medium was replaced with fresh IL-2-containing medium. Once the cells had been in culture for about 10 days, the EasySep CD4+ T cell isolation kit was used to isolate CD4+ T cells by negative selection. Ficoll-Paque Plus gradient centrifugation was used to isolate PBMCs from whole blood, and the isolated PBMCs were then either used fresh or cryopreserved at -140C. Each culture condition was generally run in triplicate wells.

The library was produced with PCR. DNA from cultured CD4+ T cells underwent TCR sequencing with the Oncomine TCR Beta short-read assay at the Johns Hopkins FTIC core. The QIAamp micro DNA kit was used to extract genomic DNA from the cultured CD4+ T cells. The Oncomine TCR Beta libraries from cultured CD4+ T cells were pooled using unique dual indexes and then sequenced on an Illumina iSeq 100. The source study handled its data this way. Non-productive sequences were filtered out, and CDR3s that did not start with C, did not end with F or W, or were shorter than 7 amino acids were discarded. The MANAFEST web application was used to identify antigen-specific clonotypes by comparing peptide-stimulated wells against reference wells and other culture wells. An FDR below 0.05, an odds ratio above 5, and a productive frequency above 0.1% in at least two of three replicate wells were required for clones to be considered positive. A clonotype counted as cross-reactive if it showed significant expansion both in the SARS-CoV-2 spike wells and in at least one common cold coronavirus spike condition. Using R version 3.6.1, CDR3 homology was evaluated through Levenshtein distances (stringdist) along with unrooted phylogenetic trees (ape). Clones were called with MiXCR by TCRdb after fastp trimmed the public reads at Q25, and only in-frame beta chains were retained. Rows are unified per CDR3 protein, each entry keeping the most common DNA and genes. TCRdb, not the authors, supplied the V and J calls. The sample table holds 28,000 or so distinct CDR3 sequences, of which around 66% were seen once. Approximately 5.4% of the sample goes to the ten largest clones.

A word on this clonotype: It has no known antigen specificity. No base quality information exists; no much larger clone differs at one position.

Sequences were obtained from CD4+ T cells from blood, cultured in vitro. The TCR was taken from a human donor who had recovered from COVID-19.

The nucleotide sequence is given as TGTGCCAGTAGTATCCGTTGGGCCAACAATGAGCAGTTCTTC. Translation gives CASSIRWANNEQFF. The chain is encoded by TRBV19 joined to TRBJ2-1; a confident D gene designation cannot be given. From cysteine to phenylalanine, the CDR3 is 14 amino acids long. Of the read, only the CDR3 DNA is kept; its 42 bases are in frame from base 1. V is shortened by 3 bases, J by 5 bases, and the region joining them spans 11 bases. Looking up the germline V gene (reference sequence) yields CDR1 LNHDA and CDR2 SQIVND.